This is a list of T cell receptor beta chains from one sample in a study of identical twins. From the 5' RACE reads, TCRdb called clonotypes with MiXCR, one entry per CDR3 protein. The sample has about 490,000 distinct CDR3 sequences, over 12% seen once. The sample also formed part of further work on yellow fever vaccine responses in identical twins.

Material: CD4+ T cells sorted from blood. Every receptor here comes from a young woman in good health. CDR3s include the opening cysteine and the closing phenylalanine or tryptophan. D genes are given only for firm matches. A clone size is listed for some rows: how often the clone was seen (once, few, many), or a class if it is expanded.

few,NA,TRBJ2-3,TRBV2,CASTLSTDTQYF,TGTGCCAGCACCTTAAGCACAGATACGCAGTATTTT
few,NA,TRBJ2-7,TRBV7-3,CASSLLGGESYEQYF,TGTGCCAGCAGCTTATTGGGGGGAGAATCCTACGAGCAGTACTTC
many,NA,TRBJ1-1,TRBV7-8,CASSLWGEGTEAFF,TGTGCCAGCAGCTTATGGGGAGAGGGCACTGAAGCTTTCTTT
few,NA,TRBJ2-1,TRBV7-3,CASSFGTGTYNEQFF,TGTGCCAGCAGCTTCGGAACGGGTACCTACAATGAGCAGTTCTTC
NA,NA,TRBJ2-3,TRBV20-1,CSAASPPRDTQYF,TGCAGTGCTGCGTCCCCCCCCAGGGATACGCAGTATTTT
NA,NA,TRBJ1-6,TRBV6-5,CASSYRTENSPLHF,TGTGCCAGCAGTTACCGGACAGAAAATTCACCCCTCCACTTT
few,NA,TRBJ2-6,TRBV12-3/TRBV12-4,CASTEWGSGANVLTF,TGTGCCAGCACCGAGTGGGGCTCCGGGGCCAACGTCCTGACTTTC
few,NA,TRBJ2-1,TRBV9,CASSVSSVDNEQFF,TGTGCCAGCAGCGTATCCAGCGTTGACAATGAGCAGTTCTTC
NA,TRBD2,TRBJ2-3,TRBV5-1,CASSLNPGTSGGTDTQYF,TGCGCCAGCAGCCTTAATCCCGGGACTAGCGGGGGCACAGATACGCAGTATTTT
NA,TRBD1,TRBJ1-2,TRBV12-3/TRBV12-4,CASSLIKGADGYTF,TGTGCCAGCAGTTTAATTAAGGGGGCGGATGGCTACACCTTC
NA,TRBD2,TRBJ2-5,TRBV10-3,CAISRTSGIGETQYF,TGTGCCATCAGTAGGACTAGCGGAATAGGAGAGACCCAGTACTTC
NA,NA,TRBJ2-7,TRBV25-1,CASSESGRETYEQYF,TGTGCCAGCAGTGAATCGGGAAGGGAAACCTACGAGCAGTACTTC
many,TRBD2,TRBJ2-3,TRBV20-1,CSAITGEGTDTQYF,TGCAGTGCCATTACGGGGGAGGGAACAGATACGCAGTATTTT
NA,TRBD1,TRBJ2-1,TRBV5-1,CASSLSGTGILNEQFF,TGCGCCAGCAGCTTGTCCGGGACAGGGATTCTGAATGAGCAGTTCTTC
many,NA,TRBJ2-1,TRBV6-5,CASSSTRGSYNEQFF,TGTGCCAGCAGTTCAACTAGAGGTTCCTACAATGAGCAGTTCTTC
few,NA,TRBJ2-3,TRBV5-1,CASSLAGGVGTDTQYF,TGCGCCAGCAGCTTGGCCGGCGGAGTGGGCACAGATACGCAGTATTTT
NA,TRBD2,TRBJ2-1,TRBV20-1,CSATGTSAYNEQFF,TGCAGTGCAACCGGGACTAGCGCATACAATGAGCAGTTCTTC